This T cell receptor (beta chain) was retrieved from a study of shared clonotypes between healthy human individuals. Study overall: A couple of women and a few men aged 18 to 49 served as donors.

The study ran the assay at deep level. For each subset, genomic DNA was distributed in equal portions over several immunoSEQ plates. The method was immunoSEQ multiplex PCR; TCRdb's version includes in-frame clones alone and lacks a portion of them. Of 490,000 or so clones in the sample, over 60% were seen once. V was cut by 5 bases and J by 2 bases, with 10 bases left in between. The CDR3 has 13 amino acids. CDR1 SGHRS and CDR2 YFSETQ come from the germline V gene. V usage is TRBV5-1 and J usage is TRBJ1-1; D unclear. Sequenced material: PBMCs. The sequence was obtained from a woman aged 40 to 49 in good health. Some clones in this sample may be carry-over from other donors' samples. CDR3 amino acids: CASRFNENTEAFF. The CDR3 DNA reads TGCGCCAGCAGATTCAACGAAAACACTGAAGCTTTCTTT.